This TCR beta chain emerged from a study of blood T cells in healthy people across ages (dated by TCRdb to the mid-2010s). For context, the study as a whole: Template switching captured roughly one uniquely barcoded TCR beta cDNA molecule per two T cells in model experiments. The study measured age-related changes in TCR beta repertoire diversity using deep sequencing normalized with unique cDNA molecular identifiers. Four age groups were formed from the donors: young (average about 16 years), middle-aged (around 39), aged (roughly 58) and long-lived (more than 75). Donors of different ages were randomly distributed across sequencing lanes to avoid experimental bias. Two additional independent replicas of 1 million unique cDNA reads from the same blood draw were analyzed for two donors (one aged 18 to 29 and one aged 80 or older). Study-wide conclusions, independent of this receptor: Donor CMV infection status was unknown, potentially confounding age-related changes in expanded clonotypes. As age increased, observed TCR beta diversity per million T cells dropped in a roughly linear way, and a significant reduction was already evident by age approximately 40. Conclusive comparison of naive and antigen-experienced compartments was prevented by the profiling of bulk unsorted PBMCs. Compared with the aged group, the long-lived group had more naive CD4+ T cells, fewer expanded clones and increased TCR diversity, a pattern suggesting age selection. Estimates of total diversity based on one million sequenced T cells were considered lower bounds and underestimates. There was a strong correlation between observed TCR beta diversity and the percentage of naive T cells measured by flow cytometry.

As concerns this clonotype: Its antigen specificity is not known. Base qualities are not at hand, and no much larger clone is one base apart.

Libraries were constructed by 5' RACE. TCRdb records Illumina HiSeq 2500 as the sequencer. A second PCR of about 6 to 11 cycles was run with a J-beta primer mix and a sample-barcoded 5' primer. A template-switch 5' adaptor carrying 12 random nucleotides introduced a unique molecular identifier onto each TCR beta cDNA molecule. Each sample yielded at least 2.5 million CDR3-containing paired-end reads. First-strand cDNA synthesis was performed from all RNA using the Mint cDNA synthesis kit, with priming by a TRBC-specific oligonucleotide. After uracil-DNA glycosylase treatment, a first 18-cycle PCR used universal primers M1SS and BC2_uni_R on all cDNA. The authors' pipeline ran thus. For normalization, 1 million high-quality reads were randomly selected from each sample, with every read carrying a distinct molecular identifier. Instead of being binned into consensus sequences, reads that shared molecular identifiers were thrown out. CDR3 identification, clonotype clustering and error correction used MiTCR with a Q25 quality threshold and the strictest error-elimination algorithm. A nonparametric unseen species model using Euler transformation provided a lower-bound estimate of total TCR beta diversity. TCRdb itself trimmed the public reads at Q25 with fastp, ran MiXCR and retained productive beta chains. When rows share a CDR3 protein, they turn into one entry using the most common DNA and genes. For this entry, the V and J calls and clone size follow TCRdb and not the study's own pipeline. For this sample the table gives 1.5 million to 2 million distinct CDR3 sequences, of which 49% were detected only once. 2% to 2.5% of the sample is in the top ten clones.

Systemically healthy Caucasian individuals from Russia, some 38 in total and aged about 6 to 100 years, were included as donors. Around 9.7 milliliters of peripheral blood were collected from each donor into EDTA-treated Vacutainer tubes. PBMCs were isolated by Ficoll-Paque density-gradient centrifugation, with at least 7 million obtained per sample. Total RNA was extracted from PBMCs with Trizol reagent, with at least 5.5 micrograms obtained per sample. Naive CD45RAhigh/CD27high T cell percentages were measured by flow cytometry on a PBMC aliquot from every donor. Specimen: blood. The TCR originated in a woman in her thirties or forties in good health.

The DNA is as follows: TGCGCCAGCAGCCAAGCTACAGGACCCTACGAGCAGTACTTC. This is translated as CASSQATGPYEQYF. The sequence links TRBV4-3 to TRBJ2-7; D gene: possibly TRBD1, on 5 matching bases. Including the terminal cysteine and phenylalanine, the CDR3 comprises 14 residues. This entry keeps only the CDR3 DNA: 42 bases, framed from base 1. Sequences LGHNA (CDR1) and YSLEER (CDR2) are obtained from the germline V gene. Relative to germline, V is 1 base shorter and J is 2 bases shorter, with 9 bases between their ends.